This T cell receptor beta chain was recorded in a study of vaccination and CD4 T cells after COVID-19. The V gene's germline CDR1 is MNHNS and CDR2 SASEGT. V lost 4 bases, J lost 7 bases, and 7 bases stayed unmatched. The CDR3 extends over 15 amino acids. Regarding this clonotype: What it recognizes is unknown.

The study sequenced cultured CD4+ T cell DNA using the Oncomine TCR Beta short-read assay. One entry per CDR3 protein, called by TCRdb with MiXCR from the PCR reads. Among about 24,000 distinct CDR3 sequences listed, 55% to 70% were seen once. Documented treatment: roughly ten-day PBMC culture with coronavirus spike peptide pools or control peptides (ViraFEST assay). Material: CD4+ T cells from blood, cultured in vitro, obtained after SARS-CoV-2 vaccination. This sequence was found in a human donor who received a COVID-19 vaccine. The chain employs TRBV6-1 and TRBJ2-1, with TRBD1 matching over 10 bases. The CDR3 bases are TGTGCCAGCAGTGCAACCCGGGACAGGGGTAATGAGCAGTTCTTC. Its translation: CASSATRDRGNEQFF.